This T cell receptor (beta chain) was found in a study of shared clonotypes between healthy human individuals. The CDR3 has 13 residues. V shed 4 bases and J shed 0 bases, with 3 bases lying between them. CDR1 and CDR2 from the germline V gene are MNHEY and SMNVEV (reference sequence). A deep-level run was used for the assay. This table comes from immunoSEQ multiplex PCR, and its TCRdb copy is limited to in-frame clones, with some not included. The sample includes 550,000 to 600,000 clones, about 80% of them seen just once. Sequencing was carried out using PBMCs. The source of this sequence is a woman aged 40-49 years in good health. Some clones in this sample may be carry-over from other donors' samples. This chain connects TRBV27 to TRBJ1-4; no clear D. The CDR3 DNA sequence: TGTGCCAGCAGTTCCACAACTAATGAAAAACTGTTTTTT. Translation gives CASSSTTNEKLFF.